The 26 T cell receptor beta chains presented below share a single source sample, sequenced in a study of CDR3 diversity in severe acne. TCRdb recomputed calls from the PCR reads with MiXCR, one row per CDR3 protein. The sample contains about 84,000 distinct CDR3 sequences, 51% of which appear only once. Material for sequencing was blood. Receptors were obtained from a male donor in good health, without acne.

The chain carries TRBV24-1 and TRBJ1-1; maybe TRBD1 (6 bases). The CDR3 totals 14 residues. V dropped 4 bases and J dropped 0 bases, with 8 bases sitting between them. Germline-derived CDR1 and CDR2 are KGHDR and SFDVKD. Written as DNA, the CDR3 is TGTGCCACCAGTGAGGGGGGCATGAACACTGAAGCTTTCTTT. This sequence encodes CATSEGGMNTEAFF.

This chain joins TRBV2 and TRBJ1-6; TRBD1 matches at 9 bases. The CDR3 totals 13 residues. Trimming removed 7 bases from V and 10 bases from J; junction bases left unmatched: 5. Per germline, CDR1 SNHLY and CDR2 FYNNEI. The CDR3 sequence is CASMETGGSPLHF. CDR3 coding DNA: TGTGCCAGCATGGAGACAGGGGGATCACCCCTCCACTTT.

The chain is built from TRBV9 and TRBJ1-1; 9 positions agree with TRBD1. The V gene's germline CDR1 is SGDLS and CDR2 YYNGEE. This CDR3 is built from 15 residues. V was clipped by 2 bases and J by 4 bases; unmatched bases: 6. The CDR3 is CASSVYGQGLTEAFF. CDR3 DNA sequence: TGTGCCAGCAGCGTCTACGGACAGGGGCTCACTGAAGCTTTCTTT.

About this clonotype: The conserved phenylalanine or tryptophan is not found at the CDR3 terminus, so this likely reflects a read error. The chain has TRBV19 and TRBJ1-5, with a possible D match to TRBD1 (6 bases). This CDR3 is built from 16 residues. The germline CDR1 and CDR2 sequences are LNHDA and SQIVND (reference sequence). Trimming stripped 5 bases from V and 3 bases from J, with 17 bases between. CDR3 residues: CASSFRQESFNQPQHS. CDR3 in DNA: TGTGCCAGTAGTTTCCGACAGGAGTCTTTCAATCAGCCCCAGCATTCA.

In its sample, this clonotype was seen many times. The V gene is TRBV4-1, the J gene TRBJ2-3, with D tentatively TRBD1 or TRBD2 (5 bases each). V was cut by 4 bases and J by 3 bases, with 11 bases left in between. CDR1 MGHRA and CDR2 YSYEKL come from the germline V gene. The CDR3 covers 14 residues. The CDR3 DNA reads TGCGCCAGCAGCCGAACCGAGGGGACAGATACGCAGTATTTT. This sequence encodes CASSRTEGTDTQYF.

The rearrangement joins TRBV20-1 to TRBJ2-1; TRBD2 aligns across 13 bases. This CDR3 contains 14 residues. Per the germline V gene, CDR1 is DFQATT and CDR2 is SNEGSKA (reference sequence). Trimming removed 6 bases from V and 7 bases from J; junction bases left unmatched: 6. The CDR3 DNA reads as TGCAGTGCGTCACTAGCGGGAGGGCCAAATGAGCAGTTCTTC. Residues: CSASLAGGPNEQFF.

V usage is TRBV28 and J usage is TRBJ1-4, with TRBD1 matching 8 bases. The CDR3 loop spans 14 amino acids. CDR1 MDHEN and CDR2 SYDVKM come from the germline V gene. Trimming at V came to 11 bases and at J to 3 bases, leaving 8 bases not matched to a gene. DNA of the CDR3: TGTGCCGGGGGGGGACAGGCGGCTAATGAAAAACTGTTTTTT. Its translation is CAGGGQAANEKLFF.

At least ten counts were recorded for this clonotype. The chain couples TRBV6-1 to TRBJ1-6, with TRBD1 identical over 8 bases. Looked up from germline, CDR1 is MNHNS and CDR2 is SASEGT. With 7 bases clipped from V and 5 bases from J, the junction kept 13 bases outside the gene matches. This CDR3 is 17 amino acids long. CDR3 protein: CASTREEVDRDNSPLHF. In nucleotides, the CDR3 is TGTGCCAGCACCCGAGAGGAGGTGGACAGGGATAATTCACCCCTCCACTTT.

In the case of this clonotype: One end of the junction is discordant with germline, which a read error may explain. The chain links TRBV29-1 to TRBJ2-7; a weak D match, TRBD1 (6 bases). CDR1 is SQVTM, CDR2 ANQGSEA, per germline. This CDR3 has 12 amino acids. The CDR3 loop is CSAEQGSYEQHF. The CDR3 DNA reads TGCAGCGCGGAACAGGGCTCCTACGAGCAGCACTTC.

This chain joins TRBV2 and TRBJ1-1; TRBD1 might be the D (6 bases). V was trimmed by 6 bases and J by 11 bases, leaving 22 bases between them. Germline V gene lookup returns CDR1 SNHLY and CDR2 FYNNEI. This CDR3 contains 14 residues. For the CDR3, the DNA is TGTGCCAGCAGCGGACAGTCCCAAATCCCCAAGGCTTTCTTT. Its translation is CASSGQSQIPKAFF.

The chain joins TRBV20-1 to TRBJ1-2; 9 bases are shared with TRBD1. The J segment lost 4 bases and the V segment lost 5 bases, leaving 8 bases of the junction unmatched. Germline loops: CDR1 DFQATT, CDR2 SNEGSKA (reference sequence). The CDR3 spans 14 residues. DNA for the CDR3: TGCAGTGCTGCCGCCGGGACAGGGCCCTATGGCTACACCTTC. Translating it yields CSAAAGTGPYGYTF.

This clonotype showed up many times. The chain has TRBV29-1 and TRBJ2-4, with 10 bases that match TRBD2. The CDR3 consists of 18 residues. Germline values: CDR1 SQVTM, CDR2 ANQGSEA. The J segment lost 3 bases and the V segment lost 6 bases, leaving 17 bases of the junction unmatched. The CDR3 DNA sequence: TGCAGCGTCCGAAGCCCGAGCGGGAGGGCCCTCGGCAAAAACATTCAGTACTTC. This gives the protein CSVRSPSGRALGKNIQYF.

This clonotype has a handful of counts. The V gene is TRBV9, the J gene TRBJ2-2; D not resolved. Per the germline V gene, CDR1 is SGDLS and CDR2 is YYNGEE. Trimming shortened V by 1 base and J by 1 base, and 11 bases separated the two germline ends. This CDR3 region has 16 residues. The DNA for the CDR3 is TGTGCCAGCAGCGTAACCCCTCCAGGGAACACCGGGGAGCTGTTTTTT. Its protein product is CASSVTPPGNTGELFF.

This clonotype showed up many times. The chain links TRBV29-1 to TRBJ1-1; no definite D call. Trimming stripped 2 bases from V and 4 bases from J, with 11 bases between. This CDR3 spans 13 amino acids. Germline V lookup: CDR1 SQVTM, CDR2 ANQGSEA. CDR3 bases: TGCAGCGTTGAAAGCCAGCGCGGCACTGAAGCTTTCTTT. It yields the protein CSVESQRGTEAFF. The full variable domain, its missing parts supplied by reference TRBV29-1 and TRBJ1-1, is SAVISQKPSRDICQRGTSLTIQCQVDSQVTMMFWYRQQPGQSLTLIATANQGSEATYESGFVIDKFPISRPNLTFSTLTVSNMSPEDSSIYLCSVESQRGTEAFFGQGTRLTVV.

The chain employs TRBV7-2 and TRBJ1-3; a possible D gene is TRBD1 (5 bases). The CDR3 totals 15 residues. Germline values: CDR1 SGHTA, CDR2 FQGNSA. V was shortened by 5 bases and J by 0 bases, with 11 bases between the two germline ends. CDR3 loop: CASSRGHSSGNTIYF. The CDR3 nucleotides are TGTGCCAGCAGCCGCGGACACAGCTCTGGAAACACCATATATTTT.

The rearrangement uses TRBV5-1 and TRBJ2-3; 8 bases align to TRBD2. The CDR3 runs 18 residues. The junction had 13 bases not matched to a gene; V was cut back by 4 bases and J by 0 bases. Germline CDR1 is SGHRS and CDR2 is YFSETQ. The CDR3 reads CASSPPNRASGSTDTQYF. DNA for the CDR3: TGCGCCAGCAGCCCCCCGAACCGTGCTAGCGGGAGCACAGATACGCAGTATTTT.

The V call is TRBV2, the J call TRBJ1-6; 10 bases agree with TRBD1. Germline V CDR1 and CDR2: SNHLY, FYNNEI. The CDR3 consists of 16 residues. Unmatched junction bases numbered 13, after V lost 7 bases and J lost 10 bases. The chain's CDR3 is CASMTGGAIGYSPLHF. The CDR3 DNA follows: TGTGCCAGCATGACAGGGGGCGCAATAGGGTACTCACCCCTCCACTTT.

DNA for the CDR3: TGCAGCGTTGATATGGGGGTGGTTCCCCAGTACTTC. It codes for CSVDMGVVPQYF. This rearrangement joins TRBV29-1 to TRBJ2-5; D may match TRBD1 or TRBD2 (5 bases each). Trimming pared 3 bases from V and 9 bases from J, leaving 14 bases between. Germline V CDR1 and CDR2: SQVTM, ANQGSEA. The length of the CDR3 is 12 residues.

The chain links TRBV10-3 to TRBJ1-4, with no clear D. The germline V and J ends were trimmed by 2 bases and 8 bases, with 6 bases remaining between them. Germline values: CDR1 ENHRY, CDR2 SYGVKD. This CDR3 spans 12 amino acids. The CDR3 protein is CAISEDEEKLFF. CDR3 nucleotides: TGTGCCATCAGTGAGGACGAGGAAAAACTGTTTTTT.

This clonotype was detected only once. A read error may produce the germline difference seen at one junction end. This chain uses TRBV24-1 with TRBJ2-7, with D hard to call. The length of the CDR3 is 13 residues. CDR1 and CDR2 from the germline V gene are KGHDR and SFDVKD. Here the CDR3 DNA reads TGTGCCAGCAGTTTGGCGGAGATCTACGAGCAGTACTTC. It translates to CASSLAEIYEQYF.

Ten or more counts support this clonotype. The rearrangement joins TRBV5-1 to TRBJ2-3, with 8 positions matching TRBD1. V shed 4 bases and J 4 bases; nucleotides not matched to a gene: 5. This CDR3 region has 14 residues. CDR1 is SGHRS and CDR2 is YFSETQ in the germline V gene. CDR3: CASSHGTGPDTQYF. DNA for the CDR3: TGCGCCAGCAGCCATGGGACAGGCCCAGATACGCAGTATTTT.

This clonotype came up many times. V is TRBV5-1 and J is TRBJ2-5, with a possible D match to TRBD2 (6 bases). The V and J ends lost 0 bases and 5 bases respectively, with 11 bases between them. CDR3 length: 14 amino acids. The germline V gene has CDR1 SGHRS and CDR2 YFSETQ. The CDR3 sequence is CASSLGGSGETQYF. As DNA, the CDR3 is TGCGCCAGCAGCTTGGGTGGGAGCGGGGAGACCCAGTACTTC.

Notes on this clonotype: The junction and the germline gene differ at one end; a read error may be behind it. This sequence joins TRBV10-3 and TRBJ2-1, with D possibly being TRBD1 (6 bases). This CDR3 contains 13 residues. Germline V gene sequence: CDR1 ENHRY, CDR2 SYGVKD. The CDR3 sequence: CVIKGVGAGEQFF. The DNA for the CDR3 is TGTGTCATCAAGGGGGTGGGGGCGGGTGAGCAGTTCTTC.

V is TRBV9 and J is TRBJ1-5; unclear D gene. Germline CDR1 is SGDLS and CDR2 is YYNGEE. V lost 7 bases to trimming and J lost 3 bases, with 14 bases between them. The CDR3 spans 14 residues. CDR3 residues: CASSPYGNNQPQHF. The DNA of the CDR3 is TGTGCCAGCTCACCTTATGGGAACAATCAGCCCCAGCATTTT.

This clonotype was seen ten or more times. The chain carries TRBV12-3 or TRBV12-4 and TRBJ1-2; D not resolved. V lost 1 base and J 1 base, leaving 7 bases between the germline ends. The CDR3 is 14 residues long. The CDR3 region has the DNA TGTGCCAGCAGTTTAGGGGAGGTTAACTATGGCTACACCTTC. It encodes CASSLGEVNYGYTF.

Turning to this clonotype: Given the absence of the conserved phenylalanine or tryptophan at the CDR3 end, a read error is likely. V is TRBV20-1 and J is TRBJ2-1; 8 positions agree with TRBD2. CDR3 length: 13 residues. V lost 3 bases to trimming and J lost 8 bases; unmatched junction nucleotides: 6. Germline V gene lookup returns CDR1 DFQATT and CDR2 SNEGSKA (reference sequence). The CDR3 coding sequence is TGCAGTGCTAGGGGGACTAGTGTGGATGAGCAGTTCGTC. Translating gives CSARGTSVDEQFV.